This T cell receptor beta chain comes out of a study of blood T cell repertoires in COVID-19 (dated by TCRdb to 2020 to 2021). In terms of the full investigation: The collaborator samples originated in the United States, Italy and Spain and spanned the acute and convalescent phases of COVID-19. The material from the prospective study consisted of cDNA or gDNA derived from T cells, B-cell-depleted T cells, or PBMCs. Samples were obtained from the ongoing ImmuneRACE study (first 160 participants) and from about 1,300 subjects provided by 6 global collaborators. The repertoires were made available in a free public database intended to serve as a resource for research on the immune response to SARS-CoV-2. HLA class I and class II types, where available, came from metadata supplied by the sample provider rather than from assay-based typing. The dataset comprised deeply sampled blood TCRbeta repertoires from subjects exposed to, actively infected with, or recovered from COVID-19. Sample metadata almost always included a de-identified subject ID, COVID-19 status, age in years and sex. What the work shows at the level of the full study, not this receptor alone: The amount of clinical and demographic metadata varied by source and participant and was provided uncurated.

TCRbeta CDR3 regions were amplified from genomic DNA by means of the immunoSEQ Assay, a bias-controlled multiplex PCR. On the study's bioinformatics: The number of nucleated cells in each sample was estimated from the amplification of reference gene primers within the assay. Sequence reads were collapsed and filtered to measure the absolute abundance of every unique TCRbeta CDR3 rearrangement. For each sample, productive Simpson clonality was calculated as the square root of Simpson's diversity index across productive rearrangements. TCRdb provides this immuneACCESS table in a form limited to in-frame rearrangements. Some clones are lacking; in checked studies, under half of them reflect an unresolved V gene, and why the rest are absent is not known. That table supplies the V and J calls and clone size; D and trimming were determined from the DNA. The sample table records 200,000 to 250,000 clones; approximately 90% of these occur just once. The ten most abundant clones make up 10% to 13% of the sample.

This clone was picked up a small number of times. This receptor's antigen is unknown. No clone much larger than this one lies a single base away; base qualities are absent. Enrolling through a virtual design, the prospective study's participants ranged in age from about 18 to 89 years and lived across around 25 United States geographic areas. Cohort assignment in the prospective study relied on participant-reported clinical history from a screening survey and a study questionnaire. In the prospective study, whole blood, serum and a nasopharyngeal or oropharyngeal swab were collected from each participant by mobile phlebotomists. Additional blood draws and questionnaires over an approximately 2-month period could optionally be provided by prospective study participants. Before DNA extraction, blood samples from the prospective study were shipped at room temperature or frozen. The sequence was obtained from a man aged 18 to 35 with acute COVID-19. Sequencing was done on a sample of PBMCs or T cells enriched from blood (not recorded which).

The DNA sequence is given as TGTGCCAGCAGCTTAAATCGCAGGGGGTCCTACAATGAGCAGTTCTTC. It translates as CASSLNRRGSYNEQFF. The rearrangement joined TRBV7-3 to TRBJ2-1; 7 central nucleotides agree with TRBD1. CDR1 is given as SGHTA and CDR2 as FQGTGA, both from the germline V gene. From the cysteine through the phenylalanine, the CDR3 covers 16 amino acids. CDR3 DNA is the only sequence kept; it has 48 bases, read in frame from the first base. V loses 1 base at its end and J loses 1 base; junction bases beyond the gene matches: 4.